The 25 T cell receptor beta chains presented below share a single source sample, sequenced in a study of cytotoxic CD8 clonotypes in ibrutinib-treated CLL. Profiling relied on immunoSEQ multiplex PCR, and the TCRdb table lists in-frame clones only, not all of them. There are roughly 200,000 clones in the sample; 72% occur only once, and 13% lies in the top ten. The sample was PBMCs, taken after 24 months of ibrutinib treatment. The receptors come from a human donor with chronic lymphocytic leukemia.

The CDR3 coding sequence is TGTGCCAGCAGCTTAGTAATTGTGCGGGAGAGTCCCTACAATGAGCAGTTCTTC. Its protein is CASSLVIVRESPYNEQFF. The chain is built from TRBV7-2 and TRBJ2-1, with TRBD2 identical over 7 bases. The CDR3 runs 18 residues. Per the germline V gene, CDR1 is SGHTA and CDR2 is FQGNSA. V lost 1 base and J lost 2; bases outside the gene matches: 11.

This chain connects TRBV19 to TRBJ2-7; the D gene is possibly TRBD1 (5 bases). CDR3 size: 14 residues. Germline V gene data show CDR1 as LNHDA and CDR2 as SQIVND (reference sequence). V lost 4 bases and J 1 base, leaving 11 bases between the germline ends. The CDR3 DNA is TGTGCCAGTAGTACCTATCGACAGTCCTACGAGCAGTACTTC. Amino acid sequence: CASSTYRQSYEQYF.

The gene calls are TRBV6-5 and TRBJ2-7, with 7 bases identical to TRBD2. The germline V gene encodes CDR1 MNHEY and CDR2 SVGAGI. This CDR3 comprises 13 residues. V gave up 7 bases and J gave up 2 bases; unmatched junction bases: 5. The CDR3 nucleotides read TGTGCCAGCACAGCTAGCGGAGCCTACGAGCAGTACTTC. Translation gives CASTASGAYEQYF.

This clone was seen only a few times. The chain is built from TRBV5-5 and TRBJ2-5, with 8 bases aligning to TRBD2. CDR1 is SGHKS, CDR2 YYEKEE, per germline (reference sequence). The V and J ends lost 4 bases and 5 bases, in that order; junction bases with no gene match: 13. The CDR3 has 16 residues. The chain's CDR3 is CASSTFPAGVYETQYF. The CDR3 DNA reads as TGTGCCAGCAGCACCTTTCCAGCGGGAGTTTATGAGACCCAGTACTTC. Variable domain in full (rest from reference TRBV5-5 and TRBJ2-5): DAGVTQSPTHLIKTRGQQVTLRCSPISGHKSVSWYQQVLGQGPQFIFQYYEKEERGRGNFPDRFSARQFPNYSSELNVNALLLGDSALYLCASSTFPAGVYETQYFGPGTRLLVL.

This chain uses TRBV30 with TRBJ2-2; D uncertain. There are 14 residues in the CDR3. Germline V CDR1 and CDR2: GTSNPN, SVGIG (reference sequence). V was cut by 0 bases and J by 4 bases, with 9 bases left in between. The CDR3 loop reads CAWSVVRATGELFF. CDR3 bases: TGTGCCTGGAGTGTAGTCCGGGCCACCGGGGAGCTGTTTTTT. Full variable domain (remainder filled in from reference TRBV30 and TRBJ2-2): SQTIHQWPATLVQPVGSPLSLECTVEGTSNPNLYWYRQAAGRGLQLLFYSVGIGQISSEVPQNLSASRPQDRQFILSSKKLLLSDSGFYLCAWSVVRATGELFFGEGSRLTVL.

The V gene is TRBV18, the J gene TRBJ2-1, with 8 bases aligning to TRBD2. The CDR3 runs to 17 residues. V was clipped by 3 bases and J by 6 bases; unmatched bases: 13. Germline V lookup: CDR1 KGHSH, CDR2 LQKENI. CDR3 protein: CASSPPGLVFLFNEQFF. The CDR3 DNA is TGTGCCAGCTCACCCCCGGGACTAGTTTTTTTGTTCAATGAGCAGTTCTTC.

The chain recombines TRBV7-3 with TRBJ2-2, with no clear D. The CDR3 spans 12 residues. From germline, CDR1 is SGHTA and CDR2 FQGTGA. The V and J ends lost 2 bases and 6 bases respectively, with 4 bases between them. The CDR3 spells CASSLVPGELFF. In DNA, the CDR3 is TGTGCCAGCAGCTTAGTACCCGGGGAGCTGTTTTTT.

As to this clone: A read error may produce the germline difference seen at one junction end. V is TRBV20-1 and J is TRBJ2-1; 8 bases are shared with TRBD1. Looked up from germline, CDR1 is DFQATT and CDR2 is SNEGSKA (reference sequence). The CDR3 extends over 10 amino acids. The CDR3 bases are TGCAGTGCGGGACAGGTCGGACATCTCTTC. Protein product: CSAGQVGHLF.

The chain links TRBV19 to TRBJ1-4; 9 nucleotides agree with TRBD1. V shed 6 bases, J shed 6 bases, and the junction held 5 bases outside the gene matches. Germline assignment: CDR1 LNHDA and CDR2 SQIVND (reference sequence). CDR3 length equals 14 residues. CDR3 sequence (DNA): TGTGCCAGTAGCCGGACAGGGGTGGATGAAAAACTGTTTTTT. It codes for CASSRTGVDEKLFF.

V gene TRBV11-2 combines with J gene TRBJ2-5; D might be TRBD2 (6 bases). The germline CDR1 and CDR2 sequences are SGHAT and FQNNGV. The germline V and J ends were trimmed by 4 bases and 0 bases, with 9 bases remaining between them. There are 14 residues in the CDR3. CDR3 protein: CASSSRDYQETQYF. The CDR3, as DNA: TGTGCCAGCAGCTCGCGGGACTACCAAGAGACCCAGTACTTC.

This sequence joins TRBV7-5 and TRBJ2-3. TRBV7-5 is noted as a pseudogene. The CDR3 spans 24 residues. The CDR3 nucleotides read TGTGTCAGAAGCCCGTCTAGGCACTTCTTACCTGTTGTGGTTGGGCACGTACTCCCAGATACGCAGTATTTT. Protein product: CVRSPSRHFLPVVVGHVLPDTQYF.

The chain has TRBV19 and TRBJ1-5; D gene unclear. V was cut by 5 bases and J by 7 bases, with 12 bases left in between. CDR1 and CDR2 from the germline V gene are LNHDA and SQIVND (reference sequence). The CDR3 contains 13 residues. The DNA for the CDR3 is TGTGCCAGTAGTGCCCCCGGGCCCCAGCCCCAGCATTTT. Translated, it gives CASSAPGPQPQHF.

Here the CDR3 reads CASSQQGATEAFF. In DNA form, the CDR3 reads TGTGCCAGCAGCCAACAGGGGGCTACTGAAGCTTTCTTT. V is TRBV25-1 and J is TRBJ1-1, with 9 positions matching TRBD1. The CDR3 is made up of 13 amino acids. The J segment lost 5 bases and the V segment lost 6 bases, leaving 4 bases of the junction unmatched. Germline lookup yields CDR1 MGHDK and CDR2 SYGVNS. Together with reference TRBV25-1 and TRBJ1-1, the CDR3 gives the full variable domain: EADIYQTPRYLVIGTGKKITLECSQTMGHDKMYWYQQDPGMELHLIHYSYGVNSTEKGDLSSESTVSRIRTEHFPLTLESARPSHTSQYLCASSQQGATEAFFGQGTRLTVV.

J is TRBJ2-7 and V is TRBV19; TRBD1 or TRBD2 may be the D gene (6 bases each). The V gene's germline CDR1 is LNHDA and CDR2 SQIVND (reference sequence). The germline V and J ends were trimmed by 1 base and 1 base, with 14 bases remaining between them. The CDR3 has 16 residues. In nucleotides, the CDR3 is TGTGCCAGTAGTATAGGGGTAGGGGGAGGATCCTACGAGCAGTACTTC. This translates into CASSIGVGGGSYEQYF.

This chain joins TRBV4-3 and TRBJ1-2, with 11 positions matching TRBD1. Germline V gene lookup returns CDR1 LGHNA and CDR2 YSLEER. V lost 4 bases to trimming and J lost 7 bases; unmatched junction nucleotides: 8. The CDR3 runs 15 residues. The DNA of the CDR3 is TGCGCCAGCAGCCTTGGACAGGGGGCGGCAAGTGGCTACACCTTC. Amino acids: CASSLGQGAASGYTF.

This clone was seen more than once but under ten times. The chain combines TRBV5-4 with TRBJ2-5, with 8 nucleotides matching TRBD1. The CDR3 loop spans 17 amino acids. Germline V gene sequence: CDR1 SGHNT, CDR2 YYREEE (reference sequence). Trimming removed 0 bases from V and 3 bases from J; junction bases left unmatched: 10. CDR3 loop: CASSLGVAGGLEETQYF. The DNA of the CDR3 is TGTGCCAGCAGCTTGGGGGTGGCAGGGGGCTTGGAAGAGACCCAGTACTTC.

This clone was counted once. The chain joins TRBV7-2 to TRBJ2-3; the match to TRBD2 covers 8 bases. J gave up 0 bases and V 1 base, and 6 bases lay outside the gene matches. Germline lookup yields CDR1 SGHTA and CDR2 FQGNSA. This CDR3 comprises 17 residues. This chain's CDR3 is CASSLDAASGSTDTQYF. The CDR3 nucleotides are TGTGCCAGCAGCTTAGATGCGGCTAGCGGGAGCACAGATACGCAGTATTTT.

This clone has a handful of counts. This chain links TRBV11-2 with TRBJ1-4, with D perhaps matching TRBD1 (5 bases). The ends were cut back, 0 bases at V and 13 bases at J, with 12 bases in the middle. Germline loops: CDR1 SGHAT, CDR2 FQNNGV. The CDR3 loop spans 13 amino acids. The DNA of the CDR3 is TGTGCCAGCAGCTTAGAGCTAAGGGGTACACTGTTTTTT. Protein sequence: CASSLELRGTLFF.

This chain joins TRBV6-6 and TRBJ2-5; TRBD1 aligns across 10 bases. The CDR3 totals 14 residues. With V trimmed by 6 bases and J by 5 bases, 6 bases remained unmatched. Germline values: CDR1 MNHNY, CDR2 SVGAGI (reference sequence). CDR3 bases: TGTGCCAGCAGGCCCGGGACAGGGGATGAGACCCAGTACTTC. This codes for CASRPGTGDETQYF.

The CDR3 bases are TGTGCCAGCAGCTTGGCAGGGCCCACCTACGAGCAGTACTTC. It yields the protein CASSLAGPTYEQYF. The V call is TRBV7-2, the J call TRBJ2-7; D might be TRBD1 (5 bases). This CDR3 contains 14 residues. Per the germline V gene, CDR1 is SGHTA and CDR2 is FQGNSA. V lost 3 bases to trimming and J lost 2 bases, with 11 bases between them. The full variable domain, its missing parts supplied by reference TRBV7-2 and TRBJ2-7, is GAGVSQSPSNKVTEKGKDVELRCDPISGHTALYWYRQSLGQGLEFLIYFQGNSAPDKSGLPSDRFSAERTGGSVSTLTIQRTQQEDSAVYLCASSLAGPTYEQYFGPGTRLTVT.

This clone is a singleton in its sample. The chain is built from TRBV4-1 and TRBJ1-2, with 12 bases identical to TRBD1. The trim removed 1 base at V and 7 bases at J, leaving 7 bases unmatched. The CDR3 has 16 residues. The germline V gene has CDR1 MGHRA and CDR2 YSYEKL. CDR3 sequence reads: CASSQVMGQGAGGYTF. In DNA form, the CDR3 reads TGCGCCAGCAGCCAAGTAATGGGACAGGGGGCTGGTGGCTACACCTTC.

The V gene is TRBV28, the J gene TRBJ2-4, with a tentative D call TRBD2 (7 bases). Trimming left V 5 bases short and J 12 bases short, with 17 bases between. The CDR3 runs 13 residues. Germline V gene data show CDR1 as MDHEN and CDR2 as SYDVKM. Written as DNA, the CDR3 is TGTGCCAGCAGTCACCGGGGGAGGGGGTATCAGTACTTC. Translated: CASSHRGRGYQYF.

The CDR3 sequence: CASSYPGLAGAGEQFF. CDR3 nucleotide sequence: TGTGCCAGCAGTTACCCGGGACTAGCGGGAGCGGGTGAGCAGTTCTTC. V is TRBV6-5 and J is TRBJ2-1; the match to TRBD2 covers 14 bases. Germline loops: CDR1 MNHEY, CDR2 SVGAGI. The CDR3 sequence is 16 residues long. After removal of 2 bases from V and 9 bases from J, the junction contained 6 bases not matched to a gene.

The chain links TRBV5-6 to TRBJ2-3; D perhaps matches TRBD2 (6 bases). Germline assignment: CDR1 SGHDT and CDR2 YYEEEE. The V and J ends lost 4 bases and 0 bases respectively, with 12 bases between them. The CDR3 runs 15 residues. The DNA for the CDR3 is TGTGCCAGCAGCGCGGGGATCTATAGCACAGATACGCAGTATTTT. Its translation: CASSAGIYSTDTQYF.

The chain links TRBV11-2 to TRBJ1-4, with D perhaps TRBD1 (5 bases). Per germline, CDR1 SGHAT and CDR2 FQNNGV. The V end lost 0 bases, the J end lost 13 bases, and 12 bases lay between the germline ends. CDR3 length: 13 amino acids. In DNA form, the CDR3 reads TGTGCCAGCAGCTTAGATAGGGGTAGAGGACTGTTTTTT. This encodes CASSLDRGRGLFF.